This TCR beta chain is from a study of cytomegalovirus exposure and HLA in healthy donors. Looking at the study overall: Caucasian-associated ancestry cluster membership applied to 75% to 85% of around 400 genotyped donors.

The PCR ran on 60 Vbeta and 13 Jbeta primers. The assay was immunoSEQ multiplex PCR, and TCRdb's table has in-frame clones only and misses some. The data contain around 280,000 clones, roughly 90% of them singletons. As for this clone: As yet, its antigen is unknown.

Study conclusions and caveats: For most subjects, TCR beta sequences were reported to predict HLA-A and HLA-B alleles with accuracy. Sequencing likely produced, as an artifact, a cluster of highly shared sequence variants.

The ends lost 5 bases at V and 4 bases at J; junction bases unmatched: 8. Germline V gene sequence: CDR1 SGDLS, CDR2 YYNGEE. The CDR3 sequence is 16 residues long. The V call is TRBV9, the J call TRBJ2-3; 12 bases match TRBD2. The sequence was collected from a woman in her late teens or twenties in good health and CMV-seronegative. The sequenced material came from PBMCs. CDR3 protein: CASRETSGGNPDTQYF. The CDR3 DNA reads TGTGCCAGCAGAGAAACTAGCGGGGGGAATCCAGATACGCAGTATTTT.